This T cell receptor beta chain was sequenced during a study of cytomegalovirus exposure and HLA in healthy donors. PCR involved 60 Vbeta and 13 Jbeta primers. Libraries were prepared by immunoSEQ multiplex PCR; TCRdb keeps only in-frame clonotypes and omits some of them. This repertoire shows under 140,000 clones, approximately 82% found once; its top ten account for roughly 13%. Sequenced material: PBMCs. The clonotype was recovered from a man aged 25-40 years in good health and CMV-seropositive.

Written as DNA, the CDR3 is TGTGCCACCCTGAGAGGGGGTCTTTCCTCCTACAATGAGCAGTTCTTC. Protein: CATLRGGLSSYNEQFF. V and J are TRBV2 and TRBJ2-1, with D perhaps TRBD1 (6 bases). V was shortened by 10 bases and J by 0 bases, with 19 bases between the two germline ends. The V gene's germline CDR1 is SNHLY and CDR2 FYNNEI. CDR3 length equals 16 residues.